These 2 T cell receptor beta chains were all obtained from the same sample, sequenced in a study of regulatory T cells in long-lasting Graves disease (dated by TCRdb to about 2021). This sample's time point label indicates: newly diagnosed GD, antithyroid drugs for less than 3 months. RNA was extracted from PBMCs in TRIzol for both TCR sequencing and RNA sequencing. The method behind the library was multiplex PCR. Sequencing took place on an Illumina HiSeq 4000. iRepertoire HTBI primers and Arm-PCR amplification of CDR3 regions were used to construct TCR beta libraries. TCRdb cleaned the public reads at Q25 with fastp, built clones with MiXCR and kept in-frame beta chains. One record per CDR3 amino acid sequence lists the most common genes and DNA. In all, the sample holds hundreds of thousands of distinct CDR3 sequences, and approximately 16% of those were seen once. The ten top clones hold more than 20% of the sample.

These sequences were also reported in another study, on T cells in Graves' hyperthyroidism and ophthalmopathy.

Sequenced here: peripheral blood mononuclear cells (PBMCs), sampled at new diagnosis, from a patient treated with antithyroid drugs. The receptor source for this set is a woman aged 35-60 years with Graves disease. Donor details come from another sample of the same person, matched by shared clones.

This chain connects TRBV3-1 to TRBJ1-1; D unclear. Germline CDR1 LGHDT, CDR2 YNNKEL (reference sequence). CDR3 length: 13 amino acids. V was clipped by 6 bases and J by 7 bases, with 15 bases between them. CDR3 protein: CASSLRGSNEAFF. The CDR3, as DNA: TGTGCCAGCAGTCTCAGAGGATCTAATGAAGCTTTCTTT.

The chain has TRBV7-2 and TRBJ2-2; D unclear. Germline CDR1 and CDR2: SGHTA and FQGNSA. The CDR3 length is 13 residues. The V and J ends lost 5 bases and 6 bases respectively, with 10 bases between them. The CDR3 protein is CASSPLRAGELFF. Here the CDR3 DNA reads TGTGCCAGCAGCCCTTTACGTGCCGGGGAGCTGTTTTTT.